A single sample is the source of the 29 T cell receptor beta chains below, sequenced in a study of T-cell reconstitution after alpha-beta-depleted transplantation in children. Preparation of the TCRbeta library involved a method that used unique molecular identifiers. TCRdb reanalysed the PCR reads using MiXCR and keeps one entry per CDR3 protein. The sample consists of some 500,000 distinct CDR3 sequences, about 18% of them appearing once. This sample comprised PBMCs from the stem cell graft donor, obtained from the stem cell graft. The source of these receptors is a human donor who donated a stem cell graft to a child with acute lymphoblastic leukemia.

The sample holds a few counts of this clonotype. The V gene is TRBV18, the J gene TRBJ1-2; D is uncertain. Germline CDR1 reads KGHSH; CDR2 reads LQKENI. This CDR3 is built from 16 residues. Trimming stripped 3 bases from V and 4 bases from J, with 18 bases between. CDR3 DNA: TGTGCCAGCTCACCGGTGGTGGATAGAGCGATCTATGGCTACACCTTC. Translating it yields CASSPVVDRAIYGYTF.

This clonotype showed up just a few times. The chain is built from TRBV6-1 and TRBJ1-5, with a possible D match to TRBD1 (5 bases). Trimming pared 9 bases from V and 1 base from J, leaving 22 bases between. There are 17 residues in the CDR3. Germline CDR1 MNHNS, CDR2 SASEGT. Here the CDR3 DNA reads TGTGCCAGAACGGGAAAGGGGTGGATAGGAAGCAATCAGCCCCAGCATTTT. Residues: CARTGKGWIGSNQPQHF.

This clonotype was seen a few times. The rearrangement uses TRBV6-6 and TRBJ2-3, with no clear D. Germline V gives CDR1 MNHNY, CDR2 SVGAGI (reference sequence). The CDR3 extends over 13 amino acids. V dropped 0 bases and J dropped 9 bases, with 10 bases sitting between them. This chain's CDR3 is CASSYSPSDTQYF. The CDR3 nucleotides read TGTGCCAGCAGTTACTCGCCGTCGGACACGCAGTATTTT.

This clonotype was detected only a few times. The chain couples TRBV7-3 to TRBJ2-2; D is perhaps TRBD1 or TRBD2 (5 bases each). CDR3 length: 15 residues. Trimming cost V 7 bases and J 8 bases, with 20 bases left between them. CDR1 and CDR2 (germline): SGHTA, FQGTGA. The DNA for the CDR3 is TGTGCCAGCATCCCGGACCGGGGCGAAAGAGGGGAGCTGTTTTTT. It specifies CASIPDRGERGELFF.

As DNA, the CDR3 is TGTGCCAGCAGTTTATTTCTGGGAGGGCCAAATGAGCAGTTCTTC. Its protein is CASSLFLGGPNEQFF. This chain joins TRBV27 and TRBJ2-1, with TRBD2 matching over 7 bases. Trimming removed 1 base from V and 7 bases from J; junction bases left unmatched: 7. The CDR3 totals 15 residues. The germline V gene encodes CDR1 MNHEY and CDR2 SMNVEV (reference sequence).

This clonotype was counted a few times. J is TRBJ2-4 and V is TRBV12-3 or TRBV12-4; 12 bases match TRBD2. V dropped 6 bases and J dropped 8; count of bases not matched to a gene: 8. The CDR3 length is 15 residues. The CDR3 DNA follows: TGTGCCAGCAGCCCGACTAGCGGGAGACAGGACATTCAGTACTTC. Protein product: CASSPTSGRQDIQYF.

The genes are TRBV27 and TRBJ2-1; 7 nucleotides align to TRBD2. With 6 bases clipped from V and 3 bases from J, the junction kept 8 bases outside the gene matches. Per the germline V gene, CDR1 is MNHEY and CDR2 is SMNVEV (reference sequence). The CDR3 runs 15 residues. The CDR3 spells CASRGLADLYNEQFF. The CDR3 DNA reads as TGTGCCAGCAGGGGGCTAGCGGACCTCTACAATGAGCAGTTCTTC.

The chain carries TRBV30 and TRBJ2-7; 9 bases agree with TRBD1. Germline CDR1 is GTSNPN and CDR2 is SVGIG (reference sequence). Trimming took 3 bases from V and 6 from J; bases not matched to a gene: 9. The CDR3 totals 14 residues. The CDR3 DNA sequence: TGTGCCTGGAGGAACCGGGACAGGGTGGGCGAGCAGTACTTC. The encoded protein is CAWRNRDRVGEQYF.

This clonotype appeared a few times. The chain joins TRBV6-1 to TRBJ2-5, with D unclear. This CDR3 comprises 15 residues. V lost 6 bases, J lost 4 bases, and 18 bases lay in between. CDR1 is MNHNS, CDR2 SASEGT, per germline. Here the CDR3 DNA reads TGTGCCAGCAGGGTTTACACGGACCCTGGAGAGACCCAGTACTTC. The encoded protein is CASRVYTDPGETQYF.

This clonotype has more than one count but fewer than ten. The J gene is TRBJ1-3, the V gene TRBV9; D uncertain. This CDR3 comprises 14 residues. Germline V gives CDR1 SGDLS, CDR2 YYNGEE. Between the trimmed V and J ends, which lost 0 bases and 0 bases, there was a span of 4 bases. The CDR3 DNA reads TGTGCCAGCAGCGTAGAAAGCTCTGGAAACACCATATATTTT. This gives the protein CASSVESSGNTIYF.

CDR3 DNA sequence: TGTGCCAGCATCCCGACAGGAGAATCCTACGAGCAGTACTTC. It translates to CASIPTGESYEQYF. V is TRBV27 and J is TRBJ2-7; D may be TRBD1 (6 bases). V shed 7 bases and J shed 1 base, with 14 bases lying between them. Germline values: CDR1 MNHEY, CDR2 SMNVEV (reference sequence). This CDR3 spans 14 amino acids.

This clonotype was counted between two and nine times. The CDR3 DNA reads TGTGCCAGCAGCTTGGACAGGACAGGCACCTACGAGCAGTACTTC. The encoded protein is CASSLDRTGTYEQYF. This chain connects TRBV5-4 to TRBJ2-7; TRBD1 aligns across 7 bases. Trimming took 0 bases from V and 2 from J; bases not matched to a gene: 5. Germline CDR1 and CDR2: SGHNT and YYREEE (reference sequence). The CDR3 is made up of 15 amino acids.

V is TRBV5-1 and J is TRBJ1-2, with D possibly TRBD1 on 5 matching bases. Germline V gene sequence: CDR1 SGHRS, CDR2 YFSETQ. CDR3 size: 15 residues. V was shortened by 1 base and J by 0 bases, with 10 bases between the two germline ends. CDR3 DNA sequence: TGCGCCAGCAGCTTGCAGGGTACGGCTAACTATGGCTACACCTTC. The encoded protein is CASSLQGTANYGYTF.

The chain employs TRBV19 and TRBJ1-1, with D possibly being TRBD1 (6 bases). The CDR3 spans 16 residues. Germline-derived CDR1 and CDR2 are LNHDA and SQIVND (reference sequence). With 0 bases removed from V and 1 base from J, the gap between germline ends came to 12 bases. For the CDR3, the DNA is TGTGCCAGTAGTATAGAAGTAGTGGGGGCGAACACTGAAGCTTTCTTT. Encoded protein: CASSIEVVGANTEAFF.

The chain uses TRBV6-1 and TRBJ2-3; 10 bases agree with TRBD2. There are 18 residues in the CDR3. Germline assignment: CDR1 MNHNS and CDR2 SASEGT. V lost 5 bases, J lost 4 bases, and 15 bases stayed unmatched. CDR3 nucleotide sequence: TGTGCCAGCAGTCAAACAGTCTTCAGCGGGAGGGCCGCAGATACGCAGTATTTT. Translation: CASSQTVFSGRAADTQYF.

This clonotype was detected many times. The J gene is TRBJ2-3, the V gene TRBV7-2, with 11 positions matching TRBD2. This CDR3 is built from 16 residues. The V segment lost 3 bases and the J segment 2 bases; nucleotides outside the gene matches: 4. CDR1 is SGHTA and CDR2 is FQGNSA in the germline V gene. The CDR3 sequence: CASSFGLAGFTDTQYF. CDR3 DNA: TGTGCCAGCAGCTTCGGACTAGCGGGTTTCACAGATACGCAGTATTTT.

This clonotype has more than one count but fewer than ten. The rearrangement links TRBV5-1 to TRBJ2-5; D is possibly TRBD2 (6 bases). This CDR3 region has 14 residues. The germline V and J ends were trimmed by 4 bases and 0 bases, with 10 bases remaining between them. Germline V gives CDR1 SGHRS, CDR2 YFSETQ. CDR3 nucleotide sequence: TGCGCCAGCAGCACCCGGGACTACCAAGAGACCCAGTACTTC. The encoded protein is CASSTRDYQETQYF. The entire variable domain, with the rest obtained from reference TRBV5-1 and TRBJ2-5, is as follows: KAGVTQTPRYLIKTRGQQVTLSCSPISGHRSVSWYQQTPGQGLQFLFEYFSETQRNKGNFPGRFSGRQFSNSRSEMNVSTLELGDSALYLCASSTRDYQETQYFGPGTRLLVL.

The CDR3 loop is CSVGGSESYTF. CDR3 DNA sequence: TGCAGCGTCGGTGGCTCAGAGAGCTACACCTTC. V gene TRBV29-1 combines with J gene TRBJ1-2, with D uncertain. V was cut by 6 bases and J by 9 bases, with 14 bases left in between. Germline CDR1 is SQVTM and CDR2 is ANQGSEA. The CDR3 has 11 residues.

The CDR3 is CASSRGLAESYEQYF. Here the CDR3 DNA reads TGTGCCAGCAGTCGGGGACTAGCGGAATCCTACGAGCAGTACTTC. The chain is built from TRBV12-3 or TRBV12-4 and TRBJ2-7, with 11 positions matching TRBD2. There are 15 residues in the CDR3. V trimming: 5 bases; J trimming: 1 base; junction bases outside the gene matches: 4.

This chain links TRBV7-9 with TRBJ2-1; D gene unclear. V lost 9 bases, J lost 8 bases, and 11 bases lay in between. Germline CDR1 and CDR2: SEHNR and FQNEAQ (reference sequence). The CDR3 sequence is 11 residues long. The CDR3 DNA reads as TGTGCCAGTCTCAGGACGGATGAGCAGTTCTTC. Translating it yields CASLRTDEQFF.

The CDR3 loop is CASSSNPQGWGNEQFF. The DNA for the CDR3 is TGTGCCAGCAGCTCTAACCCACAGGGCTGGGGCAATGAGCAGTTCTTC. The J gene is TRBJ2-1, the V gene TRBV7-3; D is possibly TRBD1 (6 bases). The germline V gene has CDR1 SGHTA and CDR2 FQGTGA. The CDR3 runs 16 residues. Trimming shortened V by 4 bases and J by 6 bases, and 19 bases separated the two germline ends.

V usage is TRBV6-5 and J usage is TRBJ2-2; no reliable D call. The CDR3 contains 15 residues. Trimming stripped 0 bases from V and 0 bases from J, with 5 bases between. The germline V gene encodes CDR1 MNHEY and CDR2 SVGAGI. Here the CDR3 reads CASSYSSANTGELFF. The DNA for the CDR3 is TGTGCCAGCAGTTACTCCAGCGCGAACACCGGGGAGCTGTTTTTT.

Concerning this clonotype itself: The germline gene is not matched at one end of the junction; a read error may be the cause. The rearrangement joins TRBV7-9 to TRBJ2-1, with D perhaps matching TRBD2 (6 bases). The CDR3 extends over 15 amino acids. Germline V gene lookup returns CDR1 SEHNR and CDR2 FQNEAQ (reference sequence). The CDR3 DNA reads TGTGCCAGCAGCTCGACTAGTTTTTCCTCCAATGAGCAGTTCTTC. Amino acid sequence: CASSSTSFSSNEQFF.

V is TRBV5-1 and J is TRBJ2-5; 13 nucleotides line up with TRBD2. There are 15 residues in the CDR3. Germline CDR1 SGHRS, CDR2 YFSETQ. The V and J ends lost 4 bases and 5 bases, in that order; junction bases with no gene match: 5. The CDR3 protein is CASSAGTSGTETQYF. CDR3 sequence (DNA): TGCGCCAGCAGCGCCGGGACTAGCGGGACTGAGACCCAGTACTTC.

The chain uses TRBV12-3 or TRBV12-4 and TRBJ1-5, with D perhaps TRBD1 (5 bases). Trimming stripped 3 bases from V and 2 bases from J, with 11 bases between. This CDR3 comprises 15 residues. The chain's CDR3 is CASSFQGGGNQPQHF. The CDR3 nucleotides are TGTGCCAGCAGTTTCCAGGGTGGGGGCAATCAGCCCCAGCATTTT.

The chain carries TRBV19 and TRBJ1-4, with D unresolved. CDR3 size: 17 residues. Germline loops: CDR1 LNHDA, CDR2 SQIVND (reference sequence). V was pared by 0 bases and J by 0 bases, with 11 bases between. The CDR3 coding sequence is TGTGCCAGTAGTATAGAAGACGGAATTGCAACTAATGAAAAACTGTTTTTT. It specifies CASSIEDGIATNEKLFF.

J is TRBJ2-5 and V is TRBV5-1; D gene unclear. The CDR3 spans 14 residues. Looked up from germline, CDR1 is SGHRS and CDR2 is YFSETQ. Trimming removed 4 bases from V and 5 bases from J, with 15 bases in between. CDR3 sequence: CASSVDPNSETQYF. CDR3 nucleotides: TGCGCCAGCAGCGTGGACCCCAACTCGGAGACCCAGTACTTC.

This clonotype was seen a few times. This sequence joins TRBV5-1 and TRBJ2-3, with D uncertain. Germline values: CDR1 SGHRS, CDR2 YFSETQ. This CDR3 contains 14 residues. Trimming took off 4 bases at V and 4 bases at J, with 13 bases between the two ends. CDR3 in amino acids: CASSTPKSADTQYF. In DNA form, the CDR3 reads TGCGCCAGCAGCACTCCTAAGAGCGCAGATACGCAGTATTTT.

This clonotype has at least ten counts. V gene TRBV12-3 or TRBV12-4 combines with J gene TRBJ2-1; no definite D call. V shed 5 bases and J shed 5 bases, with 7 bases lying between them. CDR3 size: 12 residues. The CDR3, as DNA: TGTGCCAGCAGTCTCGGTCACAATGAGCAGTTCTTC. Protein: CASSLGHNEQFF.